This T cell receptor beta chain was sequenced in a study of T cells in tuberculosis. The CDR3 sequence is 9 residues long. V lost 5 bases, J lost 12 bases, and 10 bases lay in between. Germline CDR1 is DFQATT and CDR2 is SNEGSKA (reference sequence). The data were produced by immunoSEQ multiplex PCR, yet TCRdb's version contains in-frame clones alone and is incomplete. The sample consists of tens of thousands of clones, more than 80% of them appearing once. The clonotype comes from a donor aged 10 to 29 with latent tuberculosis or without tuberculosis infection. Some clones in this sample may be carry-over from other donors' samples. This chain connects TRBV20-1 to TRBJ1-2; D is perhaps TRBD1 (6 bases). Sequencing was done on a sample of PBMCs. The CDR3 bases are TGCAGTGCTGAGAGACAGGACACCTTC. The encoded protein is CSAERQDTF.